This T cell receptor (beta chain) was sequenced during a study of cytomegalovirus exposure and HLA in healthy donors. Overall study findings and caveats: Data from an earlier analysis indicated that most TCR beta V segments were productive either about 87% or about 30% of the time. Overall, around 150 TCR beta chains were annotated as cytomegalovirus-associated. Several top significant clusters appeared, in a later analysis, to be linked to common viral pathogens.

After removal of 4 bases from V and 9 bases from J, the junction contained 13 bases not matched to a gene. Germline V gene sequence: CDR1 SGHDN, CDR2 FVKESK. The CDR3 loop spans 17 amino acids. In the case of this clone: The target antigen is unknown.

A multiplex PCR was run with 60 Vbeta primers and 13 Jbeta primers. Profiling relied on immunoSEQ multiplex PCR, and the TCRdb table lists in-frame clones only, not all of them. In the table there are 140,000 or so clones, over 75% of which are singletons. The clonotype originates from a woman aged 40 to 55 in good health and CMV-seronegative. The rearrangement links TRBV14 to TRBJ2-1, with 12 bases fitting TRBD2. The specimen was PBMCs. CDR3 coding DNA: TGTGCCAGCAGCCCAGGGAGTCCTAGCGGGAGGGCAACTGAGCAGTTCTTC. Its protein is CASSPGSPSGRATEQFF.